This T cell receptor beta chain came from a study of graft-versus-host responses after intestinal transplantation (dated by TCRdb to the early 2020s). About the study as a whole: Recipients received multivisceral, liver-intestinal, or isolated intestinal transplants. Every recipient was given anti-thymocyte globulin induction, then maintenance tacrolimus and steroids for 3 to 4 years. After intestinal transplantation, graft-versus-host and host-versus-graft alloreactive T cell clones in the graft, circulation and bone marrow were tracked using bulk TCR-beta CDR3 sequencing. Alloreactive clones were identified by sequencing pre-transplant mixed lymphocyte reaction products and comparing them with unstimulated pre-transplant donor and recipient T cells. Of the 20 to 25 intestinal transplant recipients enrolled in the cohort, one of whom was a retransplant, 3 patients without pretransplant specimens were excluded. Donor T cell macrochimerism was defined as a peak of at least 4% donor T cells among recipient peripheral blood mononuclear cells. Samples from a few later patients were sequenced in-house on an Illumina MiSeq with MiXCR processing rather than by the commercial service. Results and caveats for the whole study, not just this receptor: The relatively low number and heterogeneity of intestinal transplant patients limited the conclusions. Early after transplant, peak levels of circulating GvH clones were found to be associated with declines in HvG clones. In patients with donor T cell macrochimerism, the allografts had high GvH to HvG T cell clonal ratios. GvH clones were found in recipient bone marrow, and some of the GvH clones appeared earlier in ileal mucosa or blood, which is consistent with an intestinal mucosal origin.

From the cysteine through the phenylalanine, the CDR3 covers 12 amino acids. Only CDR3 DNA is held: 36 bases, read in frame from base 1. To note about this clone: Its antigen specificity is not known. Nothing much larger sits one base from this clone, and base qualities are not available.

Interpreted using the paper, the time point label stands for: cells obtained before transplantation from donor or recipient. CD3+CD4+ and CD3+CD8+ populations were FACS-sorted from unstimulated pre-transplant donor and recipient cells taken from spleen or lymph nodes. The method behind the library was the immunoSEQ multiplex PCR assay. For most patients, genomic DNA was isolated using the Qiagen DNeasy Blood and Tissue Kit and was shipped frozen to Adaptive Biotechnologies for TCR sequencing. For most patients, high-throughput TCR-beta CDR3 sequencing of genomic DNA was performed by Adaptive Biotechnologies. The original pipeline was this. TCR sequencing data were retrieved from Adaptive's ImmunoSEQ software for about 17 patients, whereas a few other patients were processed with MiXCR and VDJtools. To correct CD4 versus CD8 sorting errors, any sequence found in both subsets at a frequency ratio below 5:1 was removed. CDR3 nucleotide sequences shared between donor and recipient were removed because their origin could not be assigned. To count as alloreactive, a clone needed at least 2-fold expansion over unstimulated cells and a minimum CFSE-low frequency of 0.002% (template counts) or 0.001% (read counts). Mappable clones were those detected in sequenced pre-transplant spleen, lymph node, or MLR CFSE-low populations of the donor or recipient. Cumulative frequency of alloreactive clones was calculated as a percentage of all sequences weighted by copy number. Imported from immuneACCESS, the table was reduced by TCRdb to in-frame sequences with V and J called. These copies leave out some clones; in studies compared against another copy, an unresolved V gene accounts for under half, and the cause of the remainder is not known. Clone size and V and J calls were adopted from that table, with D and trimming inferred from the DNA. The table for this sample lists roughly 120,000 clones; about nine tenths of them were counted only once. The biggest ten clones account for over 0.15% of the sample.

The sequences come from unstimulated CD4+ T cells sorted from spleen or lymph node cells, collected before intestinal transplant. The source of this sequence is a human donor who received an intestinal transplant. The chain couples TRBV12-1 to TRBJ1-1. TRBV12-1 is classified as a pseudogene. CDR3 loop: CASSGGDGEAFF. The DNA reads as follows: TGTGCCAGCAGCGGGGGGGACGGGGAAGCTTTCTTT.